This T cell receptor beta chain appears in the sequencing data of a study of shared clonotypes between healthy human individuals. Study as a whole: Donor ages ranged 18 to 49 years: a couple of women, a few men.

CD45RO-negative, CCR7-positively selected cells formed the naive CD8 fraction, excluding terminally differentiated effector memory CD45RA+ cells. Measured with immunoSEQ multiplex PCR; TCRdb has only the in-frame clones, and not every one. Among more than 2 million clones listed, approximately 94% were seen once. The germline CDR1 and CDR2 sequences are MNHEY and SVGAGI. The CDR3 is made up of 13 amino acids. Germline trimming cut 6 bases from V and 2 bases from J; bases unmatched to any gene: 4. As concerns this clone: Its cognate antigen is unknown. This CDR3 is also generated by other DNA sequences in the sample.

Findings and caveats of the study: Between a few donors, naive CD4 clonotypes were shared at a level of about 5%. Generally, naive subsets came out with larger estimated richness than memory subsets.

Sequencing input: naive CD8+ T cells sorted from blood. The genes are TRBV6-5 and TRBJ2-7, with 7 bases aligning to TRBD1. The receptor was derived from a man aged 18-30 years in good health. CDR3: CASSLGTAYEQYF. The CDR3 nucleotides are TGTGCCAGCAGCCTGGGGACAGCCTACGAGCAGTACTTC.